This T cell receptor (beta chain) was identified during a study of blood T cell repertoires in COVID-19. The germline gives CDR1 LNHDA, CDR2 SQIVND (reference sequence). The J segment lost 12 bases and the V segment lost 5 bases, leaving 11 bases of the junction unmatched. The length of the CDR3 is 15 residues. Per the study methods: Amplified reference gene primers provided the basis for estimating nucleated cell counts. Data came from immunoSEQ multiplex PCR; TCRdb stores just in-frame clones and leaves some out. V and J calls and clone size come straight from that table; D and trimming were deduced from the DNA. The sample has about 91,000 clones, 82% seen once.

This TCR derives from a man between 50 and 59 years old with active or convalescent COVID-19. The chain joins TRBV19 to TRBJ2-1, with 12 bases aligning to TRBD2. Specimen: peripheral blood. The CDR3 spells CASSDASGGAGTQFF. Here the CDR3 DNA reads TGTGCCAGTAGTGACGCTAGCGGGGGGGCCGGTACGCAGTTCTTC.